This is a list of T cell receptor beta chains from one sample in a study of blood T cell repertoires in COVID-19. The table came from immunoSEQ multiplex PCR; TCRdb's copy has only in-frame clones and leaves some out. The repertoire holds some 64,000 clones, more than 75% seen once, with about 14% in the top ten. The sequenced sample consisted of peripheral blood. The source of these receptors is a man aged 55-75 years with COVID-19, enrolled during active disease. Both conserved end residues are part of each CDR3. The order of the fields is J gene, D gene, clone size, V gene, CDR3 protein, CDR3 DNA. A D gene is named only where the DNA matches it firmly. Clone size appears in some rows only: once, few, many, or a class for an expanded clone.

TRBJ1-1 | NA | NA | TRBV20-1 | CSASRGAKGTEAFF | TGCAGTGCTAGTCGCGGGGCTAAGGGCACTGAAGCTTTCTTT
TRBJ2-1 | TRBD2 | NA | TRBV7-2 | CASSLAPGLAGGLSSYNEQFF | TGTGCCAGCAGCTTAGCCCCGGGACTAGCGGGAGGTTTGAGCTCCTACAATGAGCAGTTCTTC
TRBJ1-6 | NA | NA | TRBV6-6 | CASSPRRVGNSPLHF | TGTGCCAGCAGTCCCCGGCGGGTGGGGAATTCACCCCTCCACTTT
TRBJ1-3 | TRBD1 | NA | TRBV2 | CASSGQGLPGNTIYF | TGTGCCAGCAGTGGACAGGGGCTTCCTGGAAACACCATATATTTT
TRBJ2-1 | NA | NA | TRBV5-4 | CASSLHYNEQFF | TGTGCCAGCAGCTTACACTACAATGAGCAGTTCTTC
TRBJ2-3 | TRBD2 | NA | TRBV7-3 | CASSSLAGATADTQYF | TGTGCCAGCAGCTCCTTAGCGGGAGCGACTGCAGATACGCAGTATTTT
TRBJ2-5 | TRBD1 | once | TRBV11-1 | CASRGTEETQYF | TGTGCCAGCAGAGGGACAGAAGAGACCCAGTACTTC
TRBJ1-2 | NA | NA | TRBV5-5 | CASSLLGVGGGYTF | TGTGCCAGCAGCTTGCTTGGAGTTGGGGGCGGCTACACCTTC
TRBJ1-2 | TRBD1 | NA | TRBV2 | CASSPGQNYGYTF | TGTGCCAGCAGTCCGGGACAGAACTATGGCTACACCTTC
TRBJ2-7 | TRBD2 | NA | TRBV7-9 | CASSHSGGLTYEQYF | TGTGCCAGCAGCCATAGCGGGGGATTAACCTACGAGCAGTACTTC
TRBJ2-6 | NA | NA | TRBV7-9 | CASPPHPGANVLTF | TGTGCCAGCCCCCCACATCCTGGGGCCAACGTCCTGACTTTC
TRBJ2-2 | TRBD1 | NA | TRBV24-1 | CATSLPTGDGELFF | TGTGCCACCAGTTTGCCAACAGGGGACGGGGAGCTGTTTTTT
TRBJ2-3 | NA | NA | TRBV4-1 | CASSQERSRGTQYF | TGCGCCAGCAGCCAAGAGAGGAGCAGGGGTACGCAGTATTTT
TRBJ1-5 | NA | few | TRBV5-1 | CASSFGAGQQPQHF | TGCGCCAGCAGCTTTGGGGCAGGGCAGCAGCCCCAGCATTTT
TRBJ1-2 | TRBD1 | once | TRBV7-9 | CASSGQGADGYTF | TGTGCCAGCAGTGGGCAGGGGGCGGATGGCTACACCTTC
TRBJ1-1 | TRBD1 | NA | TRBV28 | CASRVPGQGRRNTEAFF | TGTGCCAGCAGGGTTCCGGGACAGGGACGTAGGAACACTGAAGCTTTCTTT
TRBJ1-5 | NA | NA | TRBV6-5 | CASNLKQDQPQHF | TGTGCCAGCAATCTTAAACAGGATCAGCCCCAGCATTTT
TRBJ1-4 | TRBD1 | NA | TRBV12-3/TRBV12-4 | CASSLEQGGKLFF | TGTGCCAGCAGTTTAGAACAGGGGGGAAAACTGTTTTTT
TRBJ2-1 | NA | NA | TRBV5-1 | CASSLDGFYNEQFF | TGCGCCAGCAGCTTGGACGGGTTCTACAATGAGCAGTTCTTC
TRBJ1-6 | NA | NA | TRBV27 | CASWEIRRWNSPLHF | TGTGCCAGCTGGGAGATTAGACGGTGGAATTCACCCCTCCACTTT